These 22 T cell receptor beta chains were sequenced from one sample in a study of T cells expressing NK-cell markers. TCRdb reworked the 5' RACE reads into one entry per CDR3 protein, no DNA. This repertoire includes some 600,000 distinct CDR3 sequences. Sequencing input: blood T cells: a sorted CD56 or NKG2C T cell subset, CD4+ or CD8+ T cells, or bulk PBMC T cells (not recorded which). The source is a man aged 18 to 29 in good health.

This chain joins TRBV9 and TRBJ2-1. Germline CDR1 reads SGDLS; CDR2 reads YYNGEE. The CDR3 length is 16 residues. The CDR3 reads CASSVASGARYNEQFF. The full variable domain, with the rest looked up from reference TRBV9 and TRBJ2-1, is DSGVTQTPKHLITATGQRVTLRCSPRSGDLSVYWYQQSLDQGLQFLIQYYNGEERAKGNILERFSAQQFPDLHSELNLSSLELGDSALYFCASSVASGARYNEQFFGPGTRLTVL.

The rearrangement joins TRBV11-2 to TRBJ1-4; TCRdb outputs TRBD1, but without DNA this stays unchecked. Germline V lookup: CDR1 SGHAT, CDR2 FQNNGV. The CDR3 is 14 residues long. CDR3 loop: CASSLGDRVGKLFF.

V is TRBV5-1 and J is TRBJ1-2; TCRdb's D gene call, TRBD1, goes unchecked for lack of DNA. CDR1 and CDR2 (germline): SGHRS, YFSETQ. CDR3 size: 14 residues. The CDR3 sequence is CASSPGQASYGYTF. The complete variable domain, with remaining parts taken from reference TRBV5-1 and TRBJ1-2, reads KAGVTQTPRYLIKTRGQQVTLSCSPISGHRSVSWYQQTPGQGLQFLFEYFSETQRNKGNFPGRFSGRQFSNSRSEMNVSTLELGDSALYLCASSPGQASYGYTFGSGTRLTVV.

This chain uses TRBV9 with TRBJ2-3; the TCRdb call, TRBD2, lacks DNA for checking. Germline V gene data show CDR1 as SGDLS and CDR2 as YYNGEE. The CDR3 runs 15 residues. CDR3 sequence reads: CASTESGRSTDTQYF.

CDR3 loop: CASSLAVSYGYTF. The genes are TRBV5-1 and TRBJ1-2. Germline V gene sequence: CDR1 SGHRS, CDR2 YFSETQ. The CDR3 contains 13 residues. Complete variable domain (other parts from reference TRBV5-1 and TRBJ1-2): KAGVTQTPRYLIKTRGQQVTLSCSPISGHRSVSWYQQTPGQGLQFLFEYFSETQRNKGNFPGRFSGRQFSNSRSEMNVSTLELGDSALYLCASSLAVSYGYTFGSGTRLTVV.

The chain employs TRBV5-1 and TRBJ1-3; the TRBD1 assignment by TCRdb is unverifiable without DNA. Per germline, CDR1 SGHRS and CDR2 YFSETQ. The CDR3 length is 15 residues. The CDR3 sequence: CASSAHGASGNTIYF.

The rearrangement links TRBV29-1 to TRBJ2-1; TCRdb gives TRBD2 as the D gene, but with no DNA this cannot be confirmed. The CDR3 spans 14 residues. CDR1 and CDR2 (germline): SQVTM, ANQGSEA. The chain's CDR3 is CSGVSSDGYNEQFF.

The V call is TRBV5-5, the J call TRBJ2-1; TCRdb calls TRBD2, which cannot be checked without DNA. Germline V gene data show CDR1 as SGHKS and CDR2 as YYEKEE (reference sequence). This CDR3 spans 14 amino acids. This CDR3 reads CASSSRAGVGEQFF.

CDR3: CASSDYGRALGDTQYF. This chain connects TRBV4-1 to TRBJ2-3; TCRdb reports TRBD2, a call that lacks DNA to check it against. The CDR3 has 16 amino acids. Looked up from germline, CDR1 is MGHRA and CDR2 is YSYEKL.

The rearrangement joins TRBV10-2 to TRBJ1-3. The CDR3 has 16 amino acids. The germline gives CDR1 WSHSY, CDR2 SAAADI. The chain's CDR3 is CASSETHPTSGNTIYF.

The rearrangement joins TRBV27 to TRBJ2-1. The CDR3 is made up of 13 amino acids. CDR1 MNHEY and CDR2 SMNVEV come from the germline V gene (reference sequence). The CDR3 is CASSLGARNEQFF.

J is TRBJ1-2 and V is TRBV20-1; TCRdb's D call of TRBD1 is untestable without DNA. The germline gives CDR1 DFQATT, CDR2 SNEGSKA (reference sequence). This CDR3 contains 14 residues. CDR3 in amino acids: CSARIPGSSYGYTF.

The chain carries TRBV12-3 or TRBV12-4 and TRBJ2-3; the D call from TCRdb, TRBD2, cannot be confirmed without DNA. CDR3 length equals 16 residues. The CDR3 spells CASSGLLEPGTDTQYF.

The chain has TRBV12-3 or TRBV12-4 and TRBJ2-3; TCRdb calls TRBD2, which cannot be checked without DNA. The CDR3 is 14 residues long. CDR3: CASSLTGLAGARDF.

This sequence joins TRBV12-3 or TRBV12-4 and TRBJ2-2; the D call of TRBD1 rests on TCRdb alone, since no DNA is present to check it. CDR3 length: 16 amino acids. CDR3 sequence: CASSTPQTGRTGELFF.

CDR3 region: CSARVVIGETQYF. The J gene is TRBJ2-5, the V gene TRBV20-1. CDR1 is DFQATT and CDR2 is SNEGSKA in the germline V gene (reference sequence). This CDR3 spans 13 amino acids.

The genes are TRBV5-1 and TRBJ2-5; no DNA is available, so the TRBD2 call from TCRdb remains unchecked. CDR1 and CDR2 from the germline V gene are SGHRS and YFSETQ. The CDR3 spans 17 residues. CDR3 region: CASSLEGLAALQETQYF.

The chain has TRBV12-3 or TRBV12-4 and TRBJ2-3; TCRdb names TRBD1, which stays unverified in the absence of DNA. CDR3 length equals 15 residues. The CDR3 is CASSARDRLTDTQYF.

The chain has TRBV12-3 or TRBV12-4 and TRBJ1-2. The CDR3 spans 14 residues. CDR3 loop: CASSLTPVDYGYTF.

The J gene is TRBJ1-5, the V gene TRBV20-1; as DNA is missing, the TRBD1 call by TCRdb cannot be tested. This CDR3 comprises 15 residues. Germline CDR1 and CDR2: DFQATT and SNEGSKA (reference sequence). The CDR3 here is CSAETGQGYGQPQHF.

This chain uses TRBV5-1 with TRBJ2-6; TCRdb gives TRBD1 as the D gene, but with no DNA this cannot be confirmed. The CDR3 spans 17 residues. Per germline, CDR1 SGHRS and CDR2 YFSETQ. This chain's CDR3 is CASSLGGRGVGANVLTF.

The rearrangement uses TRBV12-3 or TRBV12-4 and TRBJ2-1; absent DNA, TCRdb's TRBD2 call cannot be checked. The CDR3 runs to 18 residues. The CDR3 region is CASSFSETSGPSYNEQFF.